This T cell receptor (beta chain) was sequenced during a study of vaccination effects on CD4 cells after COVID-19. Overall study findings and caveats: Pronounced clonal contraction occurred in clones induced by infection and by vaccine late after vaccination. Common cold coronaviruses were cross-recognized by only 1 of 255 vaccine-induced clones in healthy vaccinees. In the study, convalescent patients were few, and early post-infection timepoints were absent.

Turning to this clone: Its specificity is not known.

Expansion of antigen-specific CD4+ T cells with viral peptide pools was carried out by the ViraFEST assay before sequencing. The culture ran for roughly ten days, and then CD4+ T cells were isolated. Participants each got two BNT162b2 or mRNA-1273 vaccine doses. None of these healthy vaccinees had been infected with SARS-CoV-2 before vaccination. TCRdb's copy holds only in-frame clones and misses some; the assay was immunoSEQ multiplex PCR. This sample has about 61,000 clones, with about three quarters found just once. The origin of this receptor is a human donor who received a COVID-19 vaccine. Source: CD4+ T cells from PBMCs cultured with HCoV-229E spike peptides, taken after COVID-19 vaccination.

CDR3 DNA sequence: TGTGCCAGCAGACCGACCGACAGGGAAAGGAACACTGAAGCTTTCTTT. The encoded protein is CASRPTDRERNTEAFF. This chain connects TRBV14 to TRBJ1-1, with 7 bases identical to TRBD1. Looked up from germline, CDR1 is SGHDN and CDR2 is FVKESK. With 6 bases clipped from V and 1 base from J, the junction kept 11 bases outside the gene matches. The CDR3 covers 16 residues.